What follows describes a single T cell receptor beta chain. Its antigen is as yet unknown. This CDR3 comprises 14 residues. The V end lost 2 bases, the J end lost 0 bases, and 7 bases lay between the germline ends. From germline, CDR1 is SGHTA and CDR2 FQGTGA. The sample belongs to a study of PD-1 blockade in classical Hodgkin lymphoma. Study in general: Patients got intravenous nivolumab 3 mg/kg every 2 weeks.

Using immunoSEQ multiplex PCR, the repertoire was profiled, and TCRdb retains in-frame clones only, with some absent. Of 55,000 to 75,000 clones listed, more than 85% are singletons. With no exception, relapse followed autologous stem cell transplantation in all patients, and brentuximab vedotin exposure varied. The patients, who had relapsed/refractory classical Hodgkin lymphoma, achieved best responses of complete response, partial response or progressive disease. Findings and limits, study-wide: Before treatment, complete responders showed about the same diversity as newly diagnosed patients. It was reported that newly diagnosed patients had less baseline TCR diversity than healthy donors.

The receptor comes from a human donor with classical Hodgkin lymphoma. The sample consisted of peripheral blood mononuclear cells (PBMCs), taken at baseline. The chain carries TRBV7-3 and TRBJ1-1; D unclear. The CDR3 coding sequence is TGTGCCAGCAGCTTAGGTGAGGTGAACACTGAAGCTTTCTTT. It yields the protein CASSLGEVNTEAFF. The full variable domain, completed using reference TRBV7-3 and TRBJ1-1, is GAGVSQTPSNKVTEKGKYVELRCDPISGHTALYWYRQSLGQGPEFLIYFQGTGAADDSGLPNDRFFAVRPEGSVSTLKIQRTERGDSAVYLCASSLGEVNTEAFFGQGTRLTVV.